Sequencing of this TCR beta chain was carried out in a study of T cell responses to AZD1222 COVID-19 vaccine. The study's findings and limits: Reportedly, close to half of spike-specific TCRs are directed against unmutated variant regions. Among vaccine-associated CD4 TCRs, coverage spanned spike, with dominance at 160-218 and 743-854. Recipients of two AZD1222 doses showed rising Spike-specific TCR breadth and depth.

The data were produced by immunoSEQ multiplex PCR, yet TCRdb's version contains in-frame clones alone and is incomplete. Among about 150,000 clones, roughly nine tenths were seen once, and the ten largest hold more than 1.3%. The CDR3 is 16 amino acids. CDR1 and CDR2 (germline): SNHLY, FYNNEI. J lost 4 bases, V lost 1 base, and 10 bases had no gene match. As for this clone: The antigen is undetermined.

Pooling covered second doses at about 4 or about 12 weeks. V is TRBV2 and J is TRBJ2-7, with 7 bases matching TRBD2. The sequencing here drew on peripheral blood, taken 28 days after the second AZD1222 dose. The receptor was derived from an adult who received the AZD1222 COVID-19 vaccine. In DNA form, the CDR3 reads TGTGCCAGCAGTGAAGGGTGGGAGGGCATCAGGTACGAGCAGTACTTC. Its translation: CASSEGWEGIRYEQYF.